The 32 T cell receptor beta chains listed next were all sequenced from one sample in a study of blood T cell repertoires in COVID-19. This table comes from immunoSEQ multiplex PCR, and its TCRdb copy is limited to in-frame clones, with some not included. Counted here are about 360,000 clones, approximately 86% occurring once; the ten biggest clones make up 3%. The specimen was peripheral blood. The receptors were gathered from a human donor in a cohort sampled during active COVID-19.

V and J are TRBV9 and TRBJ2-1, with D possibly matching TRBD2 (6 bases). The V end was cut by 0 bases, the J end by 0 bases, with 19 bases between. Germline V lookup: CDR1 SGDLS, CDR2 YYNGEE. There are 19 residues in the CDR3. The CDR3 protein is CASSVGDSLFFSSYNEQFF. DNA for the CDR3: TGTGCCAGCAGCGTAGGGGACTCCCTTTTTTTTAGCTCCTACAATGAGCAGTTCTTC.

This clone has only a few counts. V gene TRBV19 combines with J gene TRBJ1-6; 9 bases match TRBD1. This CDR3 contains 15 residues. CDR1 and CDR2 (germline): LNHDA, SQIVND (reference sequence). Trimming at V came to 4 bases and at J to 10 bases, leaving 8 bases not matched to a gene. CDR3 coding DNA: TGTGCCAGTAGTAGACAGGGGGATTCGGAGTCACCCCTCCACTTT. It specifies CASSRQGDSESPLHF.

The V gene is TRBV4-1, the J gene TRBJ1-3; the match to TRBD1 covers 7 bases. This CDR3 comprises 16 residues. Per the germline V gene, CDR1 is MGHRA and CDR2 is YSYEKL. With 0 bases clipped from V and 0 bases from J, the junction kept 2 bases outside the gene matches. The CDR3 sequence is CASSQDGTVSGNTIYF. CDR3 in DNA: TGCGCCAGCAGCCAAGATGGGACAGTCTCTGGAAACACCATATATTTT.

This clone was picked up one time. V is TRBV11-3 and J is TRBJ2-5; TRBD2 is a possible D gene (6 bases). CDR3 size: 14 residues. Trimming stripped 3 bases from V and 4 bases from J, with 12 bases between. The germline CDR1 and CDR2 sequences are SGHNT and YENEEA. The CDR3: CASSLGVSGETQYF. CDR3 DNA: TGTGCCAGCAGCTTGGGGGTTAGCGGAGAGACCCAGTACTTC.

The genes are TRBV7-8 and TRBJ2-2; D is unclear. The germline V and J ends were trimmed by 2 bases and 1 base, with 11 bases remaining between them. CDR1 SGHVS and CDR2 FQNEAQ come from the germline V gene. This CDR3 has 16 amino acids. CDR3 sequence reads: CASSLRSSGNTGELFF. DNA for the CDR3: TGTGCCAGCAGCTTAAGGAGCAGTGGGAACACCGGGGAGCTGTTTTTT.

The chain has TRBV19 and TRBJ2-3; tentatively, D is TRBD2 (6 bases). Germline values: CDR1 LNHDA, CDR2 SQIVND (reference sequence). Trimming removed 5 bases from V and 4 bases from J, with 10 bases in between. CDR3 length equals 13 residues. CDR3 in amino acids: CASSGGLADTQYF. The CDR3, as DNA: TGTGCCAGTAGTGGGGGGTTGGCAGATACGCAGTATTTT.

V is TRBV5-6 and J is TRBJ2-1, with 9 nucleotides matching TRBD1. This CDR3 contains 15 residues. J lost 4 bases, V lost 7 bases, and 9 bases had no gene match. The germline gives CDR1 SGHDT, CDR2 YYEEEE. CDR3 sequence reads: CASFKIGTGYNEQFF. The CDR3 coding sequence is TGTGCCAGCTTTAAAATCGGGACAGGGTACAATGAGCAGTTCTTC.

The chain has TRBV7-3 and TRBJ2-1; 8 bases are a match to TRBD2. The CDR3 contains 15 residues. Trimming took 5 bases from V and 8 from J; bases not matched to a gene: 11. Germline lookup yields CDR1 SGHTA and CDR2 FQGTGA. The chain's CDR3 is CASSPTAGVMYEQFF. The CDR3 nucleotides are TGTGCCAGCAGCCCCACAGCGGGAGTTATGTATGAGCAGTTCTTC.

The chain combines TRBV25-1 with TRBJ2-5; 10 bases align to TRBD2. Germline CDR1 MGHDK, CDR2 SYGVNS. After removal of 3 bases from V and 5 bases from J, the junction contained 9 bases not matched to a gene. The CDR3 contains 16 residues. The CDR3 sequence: CASSDELAGVGETQYF. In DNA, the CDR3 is TGTGCCAGCAGTGATGAGCTAGCGGGGGTCGGGGAGACCCAGTACTTC.

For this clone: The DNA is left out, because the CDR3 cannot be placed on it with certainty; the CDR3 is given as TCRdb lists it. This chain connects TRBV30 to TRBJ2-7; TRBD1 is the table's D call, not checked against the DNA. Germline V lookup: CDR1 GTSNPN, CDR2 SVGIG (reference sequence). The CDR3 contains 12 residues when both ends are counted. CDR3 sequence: CAWSRVGQGAYF.

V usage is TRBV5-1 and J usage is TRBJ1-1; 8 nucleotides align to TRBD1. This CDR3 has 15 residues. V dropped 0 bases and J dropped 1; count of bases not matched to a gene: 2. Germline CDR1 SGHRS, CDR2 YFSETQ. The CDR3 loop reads CASSLVQGANTEAFF. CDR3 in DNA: TGCGCCAGCAGCTTGGTCCAGGGGGCGAACACTGAAGCTTTCTTT.

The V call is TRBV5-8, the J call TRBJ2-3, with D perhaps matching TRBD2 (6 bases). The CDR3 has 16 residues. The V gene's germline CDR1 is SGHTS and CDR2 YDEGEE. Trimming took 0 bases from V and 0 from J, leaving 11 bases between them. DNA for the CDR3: TGTGCCAGCAGCTTGGCCGGGGGTCCTAGCACAGATACGCAGTATTTT. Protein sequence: CASSLAGGPSTDTQYF.

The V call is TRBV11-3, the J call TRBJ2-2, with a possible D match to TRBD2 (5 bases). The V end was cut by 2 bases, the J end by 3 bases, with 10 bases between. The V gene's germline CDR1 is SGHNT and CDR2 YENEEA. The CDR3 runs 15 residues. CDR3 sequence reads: CASSLFAGDTGELFF. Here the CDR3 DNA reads TGTGCCAGCAGCTTATTCGCCGGGGACACCGGGGAGCTGTTTTTT.

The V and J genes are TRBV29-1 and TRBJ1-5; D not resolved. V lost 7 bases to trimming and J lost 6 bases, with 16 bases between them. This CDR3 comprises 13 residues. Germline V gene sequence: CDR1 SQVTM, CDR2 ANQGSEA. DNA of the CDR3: TGCAGCGCCGCGAAGCAGAGAGGTCAGCCCCAGCATTTT. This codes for CSAAKQRGQPQHF. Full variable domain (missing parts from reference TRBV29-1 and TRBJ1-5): SAVISQKPSRDICQRGTSLTIQCQVDSQVTMMFWYRQQPGQSLTLIATANQGSEATYESGFVIDKFPISRPNLTFSTLTVSNMSPEDSSIYLCSAAKQRGQPQHFGDGTRLSIL.

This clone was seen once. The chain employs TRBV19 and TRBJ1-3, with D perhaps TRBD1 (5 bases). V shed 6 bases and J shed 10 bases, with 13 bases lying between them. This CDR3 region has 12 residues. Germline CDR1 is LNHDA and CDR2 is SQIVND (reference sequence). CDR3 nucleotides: TGTGCCAGTAGCCGCGGGACGATGACCATATATTTT. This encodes CASSRGTMTIYF.

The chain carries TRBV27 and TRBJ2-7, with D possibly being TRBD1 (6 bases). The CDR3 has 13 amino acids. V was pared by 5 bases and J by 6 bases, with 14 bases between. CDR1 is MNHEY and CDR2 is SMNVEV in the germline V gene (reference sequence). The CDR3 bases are TGTGCCAGCAGTCCCACACAGGGTCCCGAGCAGTACTTC. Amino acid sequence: CASSPTQGPEQYF.

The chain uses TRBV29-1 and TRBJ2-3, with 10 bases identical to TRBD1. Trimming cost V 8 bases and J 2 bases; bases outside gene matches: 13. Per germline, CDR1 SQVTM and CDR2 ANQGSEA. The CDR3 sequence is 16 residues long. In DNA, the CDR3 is TGCAGCAGCCGGGACAGGGGAAATTTAATCACAGATACGCAGTATTTT. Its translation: CSSRDRGNLITDTQYF.

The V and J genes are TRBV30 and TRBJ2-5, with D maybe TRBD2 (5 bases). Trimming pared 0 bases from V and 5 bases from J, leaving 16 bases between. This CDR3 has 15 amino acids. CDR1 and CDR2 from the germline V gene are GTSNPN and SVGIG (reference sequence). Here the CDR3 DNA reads TGTGCCTGGAGTGTACTTCCACTAGTGGCGGAGACCCAGTACTTC. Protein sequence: CAWSVLPLVAETQYF.

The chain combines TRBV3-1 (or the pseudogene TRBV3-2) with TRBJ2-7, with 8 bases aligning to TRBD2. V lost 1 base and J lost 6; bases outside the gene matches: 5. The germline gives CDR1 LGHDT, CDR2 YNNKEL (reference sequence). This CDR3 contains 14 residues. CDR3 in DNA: TGTGCCAGCAGCCAAGCGTCGGGGGGGCGCGAGCAGTACTTC. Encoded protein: CASSQASGGREQYF.

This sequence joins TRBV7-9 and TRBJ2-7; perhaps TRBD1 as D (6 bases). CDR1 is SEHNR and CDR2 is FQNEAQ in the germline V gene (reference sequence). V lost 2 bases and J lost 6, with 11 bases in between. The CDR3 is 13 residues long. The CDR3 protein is CASSLSTGTEQYF. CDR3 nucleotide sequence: TGTGCCAGCAGCTTAAGTACAGGGACCGAGCAGTACTTC.

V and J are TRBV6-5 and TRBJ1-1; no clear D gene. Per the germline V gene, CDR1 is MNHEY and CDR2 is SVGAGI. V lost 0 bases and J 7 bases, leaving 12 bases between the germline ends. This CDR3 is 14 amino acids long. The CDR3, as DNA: TGTGCCAGCAGTTACTCGGGCACCTCCGTTGAAGCTTTCTTT. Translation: CASSYSGTSVEAFF.

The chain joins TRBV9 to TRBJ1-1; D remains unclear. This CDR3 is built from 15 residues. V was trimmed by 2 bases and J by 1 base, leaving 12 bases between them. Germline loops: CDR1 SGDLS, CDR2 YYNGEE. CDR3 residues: CASSVDSIENTEAFF. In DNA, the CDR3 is TGTGCCAGCAGCGTGGACTCAATCGAGAACACTGAAGCTTTCTTT.

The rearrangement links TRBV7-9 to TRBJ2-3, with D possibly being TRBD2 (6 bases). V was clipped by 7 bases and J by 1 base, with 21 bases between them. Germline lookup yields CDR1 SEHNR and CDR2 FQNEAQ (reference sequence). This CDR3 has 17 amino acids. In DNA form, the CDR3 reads TGTGCCAGCACCACCCCTTCGGGAGCGGACCGCACAGATACGCAGTATTTT. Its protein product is CASTTPSGADRTDTQYF.

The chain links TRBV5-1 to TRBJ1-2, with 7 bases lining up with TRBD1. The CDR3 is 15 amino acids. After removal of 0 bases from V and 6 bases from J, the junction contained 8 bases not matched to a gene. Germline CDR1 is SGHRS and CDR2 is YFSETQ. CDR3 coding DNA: TGCGCCAGCAGCTTGGCCGGGGGGGACAGCGATGGCTACACCTTC. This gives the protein CASSLAGGDSDGYTF.

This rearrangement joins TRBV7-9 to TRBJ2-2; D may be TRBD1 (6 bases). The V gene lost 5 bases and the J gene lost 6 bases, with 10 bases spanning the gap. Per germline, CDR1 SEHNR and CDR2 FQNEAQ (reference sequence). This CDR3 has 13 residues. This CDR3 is CASSHQGSGELFF. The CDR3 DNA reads TGTGCCAGCAGCCACCAGGGGTCCGGGGAGCTGTTTTTT.

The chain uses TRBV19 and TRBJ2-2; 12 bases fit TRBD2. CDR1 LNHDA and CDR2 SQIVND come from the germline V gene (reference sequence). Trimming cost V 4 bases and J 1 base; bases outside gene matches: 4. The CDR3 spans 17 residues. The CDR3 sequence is CASSRLAGVLNTGELFF. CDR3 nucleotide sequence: TGTGCCAGTAGTAGACTAGCGGGGGTACTGAACACCGGGGAGCTGTTTTTT. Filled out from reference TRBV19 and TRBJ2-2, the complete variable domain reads DGGITQSPKYLFRKEGQNVTLSCEQNLNHDAMYWYRQDPGQGLRLIYYSQIVNDFQKGDIAEGYSVSREKKESFPLTVTSAQKNPTAFYLCASSRLAGVLNTGELFFGEGSRLTVL.

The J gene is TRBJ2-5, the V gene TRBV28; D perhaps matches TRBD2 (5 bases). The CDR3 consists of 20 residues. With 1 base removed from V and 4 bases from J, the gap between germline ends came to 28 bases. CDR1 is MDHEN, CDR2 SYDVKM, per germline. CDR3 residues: CASSLFLEGLISREPETQYF. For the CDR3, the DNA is TGTGCCAGCAGTTTATTTTTAGAGGGTTTAATCTCTAGGGAACCAGAGACCCAGTACTTC.

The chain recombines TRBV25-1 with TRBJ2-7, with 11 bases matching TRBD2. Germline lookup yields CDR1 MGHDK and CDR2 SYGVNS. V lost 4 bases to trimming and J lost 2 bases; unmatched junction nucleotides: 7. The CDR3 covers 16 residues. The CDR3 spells CASSASRLAGTYEQYF. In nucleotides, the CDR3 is TGTGCCAGCAGTGCGTCGAGACTAGCGGGAACCTACGAGCAGTACTTC.

CDR3 DNA: TGTGCCAGTAGGTCGACAGTCTTGAATCAGCCCCAGCATTTT. Protein: CASRSTVLNQPQHF. The V and J genes are TRBV19 and TRBJ1-5; possibly TRBD1 for D (5 bases). The CDR3 has 14 amino acids. V gave up 6 bases and J gave up 4 bases, with 13 bases separating them. Germline assignment: CDR1 LNHDA and CDR2 SQIVND (reference sequence).

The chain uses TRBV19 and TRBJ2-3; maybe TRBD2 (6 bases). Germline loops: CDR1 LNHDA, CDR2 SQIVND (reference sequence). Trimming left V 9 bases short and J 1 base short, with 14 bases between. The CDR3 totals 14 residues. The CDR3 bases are TGTGCCAGCCAGATTGGGGAGGGCACAGATACGCAGTATTTT. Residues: CASQIGEGTDTQYF. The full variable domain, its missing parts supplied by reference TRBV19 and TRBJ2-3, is DGGITQSPKYLFRKEGQNVTLSCEQNLNHDAMYWYRQDPGQGLRLIYYSQIVNDFQKGDIAEGYSVSREKKESFPLTVTSAQKNPTAFYLCASQIGEGTDTQYFGPGTRLTVL.

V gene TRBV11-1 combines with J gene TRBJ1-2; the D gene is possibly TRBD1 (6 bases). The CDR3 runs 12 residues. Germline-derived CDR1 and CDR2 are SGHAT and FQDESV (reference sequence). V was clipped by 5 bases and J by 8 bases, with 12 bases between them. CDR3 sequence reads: CASSLDGGGYTF. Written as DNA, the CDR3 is TGTGCCAGCAGCCTTGATGGGGGCGGCTACACCTTC. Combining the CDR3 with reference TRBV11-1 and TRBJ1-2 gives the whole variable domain EAEVAQSPRYKITEKSQAVAFWCDPISGHATLYWYRQILGQGPELLVQFQDESVVDDSQLPKDRFSAERLKGVDSTLKIQPAELGDSAMYLCASSLDGGGYTFGSGTRLTVV.

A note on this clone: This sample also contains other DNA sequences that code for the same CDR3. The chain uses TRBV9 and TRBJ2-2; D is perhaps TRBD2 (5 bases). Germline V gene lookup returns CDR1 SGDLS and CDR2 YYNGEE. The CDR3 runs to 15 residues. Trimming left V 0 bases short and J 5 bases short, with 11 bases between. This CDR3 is CASSVATSGTGELFF. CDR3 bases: TGTGCCAGCAGCGTAGCTACTTCGGGAACCGGGGAGCTGTTTTTT.